The 25 T cell receptor beta chains presented below share a single source sample, sequenced in a study of blood T cell repertoires in COVID-19. Data came from immunoSEQ multiplex PCR; TCRdb stores just in-frame clones and leaves some out. This table holds about 220,000 clones, roughly 80% found once. The sequenced sample was peripheral blood. These receptors were taken from a woman between 70 and 85 years old with COVID-19, enrolled during active disease.

The chain uses TRBV9 and TRBJ1-4; 12 bases fit TRBD1. Germline V CDR1 and CDR2: SGDLS, YYNGEE. J was trimmed by 12 bases and V by 5 bases; bases with no gene match: 11. The CDR3 spans 15 residues. The CDR3 loop is CASSRFGTGGDQLFF. In DNA, the CDR3 is TGTGCCAGCAGTCGTTTCGGGACAGGGGGCGATCAACTGTTTTTT. The full variable domain, in which reference TRBV9 and TRBJ1-4 provide the parts outside the CDR3, is DSGVTQTPKHLITATGQRVTLRCSPRSGDLSVYWYQQSLDQGLQFLIQYYNGEERAKGNILERFSAQQFPDLHSELNLSSLELGDSALYFCASSRFGTGGDQLFFGSGTQLSVL.

V is TRBV3-1 (or the pseudogene TRBV3-2) and J is TRBJ1-2; 7 bases align to TRBD1. CDR3 size: 15 residues. CDR1 is LGHDT, CDR2 YNNKEL, per germline (reference sequence). V was pared by 3 bases and J by 3 bases, with 7 bases of the junction left unmatched. CDR3 DNA sequence: TGTGCCAGCAGCCACCTAAGGGGGCAGGACTATGGCTACACCTTC. It encodes CASSHLRGQDYGYTF.

This clone was detected only a few times. The chain employs TRBV6-6 and TRBJ2-7; TRBD2 might be the D (6 bases). CDR1 and CDR2 (germline): MNHNY, SVGAGI (reference sequence). V shed 2 bases and J shed 9 bases, with 14 bases lying between them. This CDR3 is 13 amino acids long. The CDR3 reads CASSYNWRDGQYF. CDR3 nucleotides: TGTGCCAGCAGTTACAACTGGCGGGATGGGCAGTACTTC.

In its sample, this clone was seen once. The gene calls are TRBV3-1 (or the pseudogene TRBV3-2) and TRBJ2-7; 10 bases map to TRBD1. The V and J ends lost 4 bases and 6 bases, in that order; junction bases with no gene match: 6. This CDR3 has 14 amino acids. Per germline, CDR1 LGHDT and CDR2 YNNKEL (reference sequence). The CDR3 loop reads CASSLDRGPFEQYF. The CDR3, as DNA: TGTGCCAGCAGCCTCGACAGGGGGCCTTTCGAGCAGTACTTC.

The chain couples TRBV5-1 to TRBJ2-2, with TRBD2 identical over 11 bases. Trimming cost V 4 bases and J 4 bases; bases outside gene matches: 18. The CDR3 consists of 20 residues. Germline-derived CDR1 and CDR2 are SGHRS and YFSETQ. The CDR3 nucleotides read TGCGCCAGCAGCCTCACTCGGCTTAGCGGGAGGGCCGGAGGCACCGGGGAGCTGTTTTTT. It is translated as CASSLTRLSGRAGGTGELFF.

The V and J genes are TRBV19 and TRBJ2-5; the match to TRBD1 covers 8 bases. CDR3 length: 17 amino acids. The J segment lost 4 bases and the V segment lost 5 bases, leaving 15 bases of the junction unmatched. Germline values: CDR1 LNHDA, CDR2 SQIVND (reference sequence). The CDR3 is CASSSPGGRANRETQYF. The CDR3 DNA reads TGTGCCAGTAGTTCGCCAGGGGGCCGGGCGAACAGAGAGACCCAGTACTTC.

The chain has TRBV29-1 and TRBJ2-3; 10 bases are a match to TRBD1. The CDR3 is 15 amino acids. CDR1 is SQVTM and CDR2 is ANQGSEA in the germline V gene. The J segment lost 4 bases and the V segment lost 6 bases, leaving 10 bases of the junction unmatched. The CDR3 DNA reads TGCAGCGTCTCTAAGGGACAGGGGACCGCAGATACGCAGTATTTT. Encoded protein: CSVSKGQGTADTQYF.

The chain links TRBV20-1 to TRBJ2-3; 7 bases line up with TRBD1. J lost 3 bases, V lost 3 bases, and 3 bases had no gene match. The CDR3 runs 13 residues. Per the germline V gene, CDR1 is DFQATT and CDR2 is SNEGSKA (reference sequence). The CDR3 DNA sequence: TGCAGTGCTAGTCTCAGGGGGACAGATACGCAGTATTTT. Its translation is CSASLRGTDTQYF.

This clone was recorded once. The chain recombines TRBV30 with TRBJ1-4, with TRBD1 matching over 7 bases. V shed 1 base, J shed 5 bases, and the junction held 4 bases outside the gene matches. The CDR3 is made up of 14 amino acids. CDR1 and CDR2 from the germline V gene are GTSNPN and SVGIG (reference sequence). CDR3 in DNA: TGTGCCTGGAGTGCCCGGACAGGAAATGAAAAACTGTTTTTT. Translated, it gives CAWSARTGNEKLFF. Combining the CDR3 with reference TRBV30 and TRBJ1-4 gives the whole variable domain SQTIHQWPATLVQPVGSPLSLECTVEGTSNPNLYWYRQAAGRGLQLLFYSVGIGQISSEVPQNLSASRPQDRQFILSSKKLLLSDSGFYLCAWSARTGNEKLFFGSGTQLSVL.

A single count supports this clone. This chain connects TRBV2 to TRBJ1-6, with a tentative D call TRBD1 (6 bases). Germline values: CDR1 SNHLY, CDR2 FYNNEI. The CDR3 has 15 amino acids. Trimming pared 7 bases from V and 5 bases from J, leaving 15 bases between. The CDR3 coding sequence is TGTGCCAGCAAAAAGGGGGTCCCGAATAATTCACCCCTCCACTTT. Translated: CASKKGVPNNSPLHF.

The chain uses TRBV28 and TRBJ1-2; D gene ambiguous. The germline V gene encodes CDR1 MDHEN and CDR2 SYDVKM. V was clipped by 7 bases and J by 2 bases, with 11 bases between them. There are 13 residues in the CDR3. The DNA of the CDR3 is TGTGCCAGCAACAATAACGGGAACTATGGCTACACCTTC. Its protein product is CASNNNGNYGYTF.

The chain recombines TRBV25-1 with TRBJ1-6; D not certain. Germline values: CDR1 MGHDK, CDR2 SYGVNS. This CDR3 is built from 13 residues. Trimming removed 6 bases at V and 7 bases at J, with 10 bases between. CDR3 nucleotide sequence: TGTGCCAGCAGAGCCCTTCTGAATTCACCCCTCCACTTT. Amino acids: CASRALLNSPLHF.

The chain is built from TRBV10-1 and TRBJ2-6, with D maybe TRBD2 (7 bases). Trimming removed 11 bases at V and 2 bases at J, with 19 bases between. Germline CDR1 reads WNHNN; CDR2 reads SYGVQD (reference sequence). CDR3 size: 16 residues. The CDR3 loop is CAGSGGGSTGANVLTF. CDR3 nucleotide sequence: TGCGCCGGGTCTGGGGGCGGGAGTACTGGGGCCAACGTCCTGACTTTC.

The chain uses TRBV14 and TRBJ2-1; a weak D match, TRBD2 (7 bases). V gave up 5 bases and J gave up 4 bases, with 27 bases separating them. The CDR3 runs 19 residues. The germline V gene has CDR1 SGHDN and CDR2 FVKESK. The CDR3 reads CASSWGRETAPRAYNEQFF. The CDR3 nucleotides read TGTGCCAGCAGCTGGGGGCGGGAGACGGCCCCGAGGGCTTACAATGAGCAGTTCTTC.

The chain joins TRBV30 to TRBJ2-2, with 11 bases lining up with TRBD2. V was clipped by 3 bases and J by 1 base; unmatched bases: 10. Germline V gene lookup returns CDR1 GTSNPN and CDR2 SVGIG (reference sequence). This CDR3 is built from 18 residues. The CDR3 protein is CAWRPHSGRAGNTGELFF. The DNA for the CDR3 is TGTGCCTGGAGGCCACATAGCGGGAGGGCCGGGAACACCGGGGAGCTGTTTTTT. Filled out from reference TRBV30 and TRBJ2-2, the complete variable domain reads SQTIHQWPATLVQPVGSPLSLECTVEGTSNPNLYWYRQAAGRGLQLLFYSVGIGQISSEVPQNLSASRPQDRQFILSSKKLLLSDSGFYLCAWRPHSGRAGNTGELFFGEGSRLTVL.

The rearrangement links TRBV4-3 to TRBJ2-3; TRBD2 might be the D (7 bases). Germline V gene sequence: CDR1 LGHNA, CDR2 YSLEER. V lost 3 bases and J 3 bases, leaving 13 bases between the germline ends. The CDR3 is made up of 15 amino acids. Written as DNA, the CDR3 is TGCGCCAGCAGCCAGGGAGGGGGGACGACAGATACGCAGTATTTT. Protein product: CASSQGGGTTDTQYF.

This clone has more than one count but fewer than ten. The chain has TRBV14 and TRBJ1-4; TRBD1 aligns across 7 bases. Germline V gene sequence: CDR1 SGHDN, CDR2 FVKESK. The length of the CDR3 is 15 residues. V trimming: 0 bases; J trimming: 7 bases; junction bases outside the gene matches: 5. The CDR3 here is CASSQEGGRGEKLFF. The CDR3 DNA reads as TGTGCCAGCAGCCAAGAAGGGGGCCGGGGTGAAAAACTGTTTTTT.

The chain links TRBV5-8 to TRBJ2-7, with a weak D call TRBD2 (6 bases). The CDR3 loop spans 15 amino acids. Trimming removed 1 base from V and 7 bases from J, with 18 bases in between. The V gene's germline CDR1 is SGHTS and CDR2 YDEGEE. CDR3 coding DNA: TGTGCCAGCAGCTTGAAGGCGGGAAAGGGGTGGGAGCAGTACTTC. Protein: CASSLKAGKGWEQYF.

The V and J genes are TRBV6-1 and TRBJ1-3, with D hard to call. V shed 0 bases and J shed 2 bases, with 8 bases lying between them. Germline values: CDR1 MNHNS, CDR2 SASEGT. This CDR3 is built from 15 residues. CDR3 residues: CASSEAGRTGNTIYF. DNA for the CDR3: TGTGCCAGCAGTGAAGCGGGCAGGACTGGAAACACCATATATTTT.

This chain joins TRBV18 and TRBJ1-1; no clear D. V dropped 5 bases and J dropped 0 bases, with 10 bases sitting between them. Germline V gene sequence: CDR1 KGHSH, CDR2 LQKENI. The CDR3 extends over 14 amino acids. The CDR3 loop is CASSATPMNTEAFF. CDR3 DNA sequence: TGTGCCAGCTCAGCGACACCGATGAACACTGAAGCTTTCTTT. Full variable domain (outside the CDR3, taken from reference TRBV18 and TRBJ1-1): NAGVMQNPRHLVRRRGQEARLRCSPMKGHSHVYWYRQLPEEGLKFMVYLQKENIIDESGMPKERFSAEFPKEGPSILRIQQVVRGDSAAYFCASSATPMNTEAFFGQGTRLTVV.

V gene TRBV4-1 combines with J gene TRBJ1-1; D possibly corresponds to TRBD1 (5 bases). CDR1 and CDR2 (germline): MGHRA, YSYEKL. The CDR3 consists of 16 residues. The ends were cut back, 6 bases at V and 1 base at J, with 18 bases in the middle. This CDR3 is CASSLPLGGANTEAFF. In DNA, the CDR3 is TGCGCCAGCAGTCTACCCTTAGGAGGGGCGAACACTGAAGCTTTCTTT.

This rearrangement joins TRBV7-2 to TRBJ1-2, with TRBD1 matching 7 bases. Germline CDR1 reads SGHTA; CDR2 reads FQGNSA. The CDR3 sequence is 13 residues long. V dropped 10 bases and J dropped 0; count of bases not matched to a gene: 5. CDR3 in amino acids: CATRDRSNYGYTF. CDR3 DNA: TGTGCCACCCGGGACAGATCTAACTATGGCTACACCTTC.

About this clone: Other DNA sequences from this sample encode an identical CDR3 as well. The V call is TRBV6-5, the J call TRBJ1-4; D is ambiguous. Trimming left V 2 bases short and J 10 bases short, with 11 bases between. Germline V CDR1 and CDR2: MNHEY, SVGAGI. The CDR3 sequence is 13 residues long. The CDR3 sequence is CASSYTSGGKLFF. CDR3 in DNA: TGTGCCAGCAGTTACACGAGCGGCGGAAAACTGTTTTTT.

The chain carries TRBV7-3 and TRBJ2-5; no reliable D call. Germline V CDR1 and CDR2: SGHTA, FQGTGA. This CDR3 comprises 14 residues. V shed 2 bases and J shed 4 bases, with 11 bases lying between them. The CDR3 protein is CASSLGPPPETQYF. In DNA, the CDR3 is TGTGCCAGCAGCTTAGGGCCGCCGCCAGAGACCCAGTACTTC. Full variable domain (outside the CDR3, taken from reference TRBV7-3 and TRBJ2-5): GAGVSQTPSNKVTEKGKYVELRCDPISGHTALYWYRQSLGQGPEFLIYFQGTGAADDSGLPNDRFFAVRPEGSVSTLKIQRTERGDSAVYLCASSLGPPPETQYFGPGTRLLVL.

This sequence joins TRBV6-5 and TRBJ1-4, with D perhaps TRBD1 (5 bases). The V gene lost 4 bases and the J gene lost 5 bases, with 17 bases spanning the gap. CDR3 length: 16 amino acids. Looked up from germline, CDR1 is MNHEY and CDR2 is SVGAGI. Here the CDR3 DNA reads TGTGCCAGCAGTTTTTCAGGGACTCAGGGCAATGAAAAACTGTTTTTT. Translation gives CASSFSGTQGNEKLFF.